The source of this TCR beta chain is a study of beta chain features in type 1 diabetes. Study-level results: A definitive answer on HLA type influencing TCRB rearrangement was not reached here.

V was pared by 5 bases and J by 4 bases, with 7 bases of the junction left unmatched. CDR3 length: 14 amino acids. Germline CDR1 reads SGHTA; CDR2 reads FQGNSA. Populations obtained by sorting all exceeded 98% purity. A note on this clone: Its specificity is not known.

The sequenced template was cDNA made from the entire isolated RNA. Using immunoSEQ multiplex PCR, the repertoire was profiled, and TCRdb retains in-frame clones only, with some absent. This sample yields 450,000 to 600,000 clones, of which 25% to 35% are seen a single time; about 0.065% belongs to the top ten. V is TRBV7-2 and J is TRBJ1-2; 7 bases line up with TRBD1. Sequenced input: naive CD4+ T cells from blood. This sequence originates from a man between 18 and 29 years old in good health. The CDR3 DNA follows: TGTGCCAGCAGCGGATCCGGGACAGTCTATGGCTACACCTTC. As protein: CASSGSGTVYGYTF. The variable domain in full, with the rest retrieved from reference TRBV7-2 and TRBJ1-2, is GAGVSQSPSNKVTEKGKDVELRCDPISGHTALYWYRQSLGQGLEFLIYFQGNSAPDKSGLPSDRFSAERTGGSVSTLTIQRTQQEDSAVYLCASSGSGTVYGYTFGSGTRLTVV.